The following is a TCR beta chain sequence with its context. Its specificity is unknown. This specimen comes from a study of regulatory and conventional T cells in RAG deficiency. Germline-derived CDR1 and CDR2 are MGHDK and SYGVNS. The V and J ends lost 2 bases and 3 bases respectively, with 4 bases between them. The CDR3 loop spans 12 amino acids. Conventional CD4+ T cells were sorted from blood as CD25-low CD127-high cells. Sequencing used immunoSEQ multiplex PCR; TCRdb keeps in-frame clones, though not all of them. The table includes roughly 45,000 clones, 85% to 90% detected once. Findings and limits, study-wide: Compared with controls, unique Treg TCR beta sequences dropped roughly 94-fold in Omenn syndrome and CID/AS. Control T-cell subsets had markedly higher Shannon entropy and lower Simpson indices than RAG-deficient patients. In Omenn syndrome, Treg and Tconv repertoires overlapped >80%.

In addition, the sample was reused for a study of regulatory T cells. As reported in that work: The primer mix had 52 TRBV and 13 TRBJ primers. Skewed V and J usage and few unique V-J pairs marked patient repertoires, most in Tregs.

This chain uses TRBV25-1 with TRBJ1-1; D uncertain. The TCR comes from a human donor in good health. The sequenced sample was CD4+ effector T cells sorted from blood. This chain's CDR3 is CASSEGHTEAFF. The DNA of the CDR3 is TGTGCCAGCAGTGAAGGGCACACTGAAGCTTTCTTT. The full variable domain, with the rest looked up from reference TRBV25-1 and TRBJ1-1, is EADIYQTPRYLVIGTGKKITLECSQTMGHDKMYWYQQDPGMELHLIHYSYGVNSTEKGDLSSESTVSRIRTEHFPLTLESARPSHTSQYLCASSEGHTEAFFGQGTRLTVV.